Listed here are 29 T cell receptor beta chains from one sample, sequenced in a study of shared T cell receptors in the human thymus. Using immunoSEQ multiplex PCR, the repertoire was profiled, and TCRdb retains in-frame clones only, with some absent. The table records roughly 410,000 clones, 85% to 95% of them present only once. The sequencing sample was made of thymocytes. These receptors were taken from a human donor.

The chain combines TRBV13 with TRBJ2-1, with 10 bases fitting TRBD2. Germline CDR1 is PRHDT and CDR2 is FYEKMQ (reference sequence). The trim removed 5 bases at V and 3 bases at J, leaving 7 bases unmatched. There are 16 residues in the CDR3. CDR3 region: CASSPKLAGNYNEQFF. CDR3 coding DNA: TGTGCCAGCAGCCCCAAACTAGCGGGGAACTACAATGAGCAGTTCTTC.

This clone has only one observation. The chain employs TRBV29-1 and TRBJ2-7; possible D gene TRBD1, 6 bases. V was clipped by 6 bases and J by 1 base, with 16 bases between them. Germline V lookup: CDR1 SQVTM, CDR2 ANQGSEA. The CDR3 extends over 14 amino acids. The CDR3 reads CSVTRDKLSYEQYF. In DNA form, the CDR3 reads TGCAGCGTCACCCGGGACAAACTATCCTACGAGCAGTACTTC.

CDR3 region: CASSHHRTDSPLHF. The CDR3 region has the DNA TGTGCCAGTAGTCACCACAGGACAGATTCACCCCTCCACTTT. J is TRBJ1-6 and V is TRBV19; tentatively, D is TRBD1 (6 bases). Trimming stripped 5 bases from V and 8 bases from J, with 13 bases between. Germline CDR1 LNHDA, CDR2 SQIVND (reference sequence). The CDR3 totals 14 residues. The whole variable domain, filled in from reference TRBV19 and TRBJ1-6, reads DGGITQSPKYLFRKEGQNVTLSCEQNLNHDAMYWYRQDPGQGLRLIYYSQIVNDFQKGDIAEGYSVSREKKESFPLTVTSAQKNPTAFYLCASSHHRTDSPLHFGNGTRLTVT.

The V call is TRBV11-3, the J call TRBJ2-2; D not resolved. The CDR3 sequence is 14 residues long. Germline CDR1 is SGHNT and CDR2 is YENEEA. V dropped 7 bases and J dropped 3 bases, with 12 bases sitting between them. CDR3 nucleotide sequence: TGTGCCAGCACCTTGTTTCGGGACACCGGGGAGCTGTTTTTT. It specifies CASTLFRDTGELFF.

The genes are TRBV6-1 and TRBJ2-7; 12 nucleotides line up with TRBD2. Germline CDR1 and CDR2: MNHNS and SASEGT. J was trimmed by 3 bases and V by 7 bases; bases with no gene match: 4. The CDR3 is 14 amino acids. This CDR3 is CASTLTSGSYEQYF. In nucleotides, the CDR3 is TGTGCCAGCACCCTGACTAGCGGGAGCTACGAGCAGTACTTC.

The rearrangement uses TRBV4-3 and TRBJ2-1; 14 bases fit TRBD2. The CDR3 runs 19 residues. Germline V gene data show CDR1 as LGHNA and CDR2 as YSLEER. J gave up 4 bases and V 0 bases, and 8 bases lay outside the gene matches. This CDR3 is CASSQDWGTSGSKYNEQFF. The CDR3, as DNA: TGCGCCAGCAGCCAAGATTGGGGGACTAGCGGGAGTAAGTACAATGAGCAGTTCTTC.

The CDR3 sequence: CASSDRMGDTEAFF. The CDR3 DNA reads as TGTGCCAGCAGCGACCGAATGGGGGACACTGAAGCTTTCTTT. The chain has TRBV7-9 and TRBJ1-1, with TRBD1 as a possible D gene (5 bases). Germline assignment: CDR1 SEHNR and CDR2 FQNEAQ (reference sequence). This CDR3 is built from 14 residues. Trimming took off 5 bases at V and 3 bases at J, with 13 bases between the two ends.

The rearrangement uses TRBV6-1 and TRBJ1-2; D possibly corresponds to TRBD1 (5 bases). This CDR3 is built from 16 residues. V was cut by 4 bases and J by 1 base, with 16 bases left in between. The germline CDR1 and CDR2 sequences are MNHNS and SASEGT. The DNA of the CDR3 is TGTGCCAGCAGTGGTTCTTTGGGGACCTATAACTATGGCTACACCTTC. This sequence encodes CASSGSLGTYNYGYTF.

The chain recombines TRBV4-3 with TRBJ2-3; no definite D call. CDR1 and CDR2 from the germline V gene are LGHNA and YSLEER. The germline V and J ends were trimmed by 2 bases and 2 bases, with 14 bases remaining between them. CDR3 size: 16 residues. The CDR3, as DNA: TGCGCCAGCAGCCAAACAAATTCGTCGGACACAGATACGCAGTATTTT. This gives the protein CASSQTNSSDTDTQYF.

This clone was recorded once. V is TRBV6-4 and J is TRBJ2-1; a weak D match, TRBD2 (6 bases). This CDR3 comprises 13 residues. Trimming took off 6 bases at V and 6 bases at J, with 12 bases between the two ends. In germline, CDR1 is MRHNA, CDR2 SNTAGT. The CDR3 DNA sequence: TGTGCCAGCAGGCCGGAGGGCGGCAATGAGCAGTTCTTC. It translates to CASRPEGGNEQFF.

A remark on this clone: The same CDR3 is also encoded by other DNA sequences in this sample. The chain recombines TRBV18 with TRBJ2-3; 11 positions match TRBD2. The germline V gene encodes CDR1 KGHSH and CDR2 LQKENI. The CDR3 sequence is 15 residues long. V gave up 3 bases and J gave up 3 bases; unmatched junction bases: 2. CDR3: CASSPRLAGTDTQYF. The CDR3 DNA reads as TGTGCCAGCTCACCGAGACTAGCGGGAACAGATACGCAGTATTTT. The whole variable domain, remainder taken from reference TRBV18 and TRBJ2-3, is NAGVMQNPRHLVRRRGQEARLRCSPMKGHSHVYWYRQLPEEGLKFMVYLQKENIIDESGMPKERFSAEFPKEGPSILRIQQVVRGDSAAYFCASSPRLAGTDTQYFGPGTRLTVL.

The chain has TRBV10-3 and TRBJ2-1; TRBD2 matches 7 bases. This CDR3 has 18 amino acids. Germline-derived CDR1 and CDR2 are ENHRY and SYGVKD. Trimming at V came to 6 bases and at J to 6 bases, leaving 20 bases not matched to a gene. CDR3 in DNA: TGTGCCATCAGCGTACAGACGGGAGGTCCCCTATTATTCAATGAGCAGTTCTTC. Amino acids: CAISVQTGGPLLFNEQFF.

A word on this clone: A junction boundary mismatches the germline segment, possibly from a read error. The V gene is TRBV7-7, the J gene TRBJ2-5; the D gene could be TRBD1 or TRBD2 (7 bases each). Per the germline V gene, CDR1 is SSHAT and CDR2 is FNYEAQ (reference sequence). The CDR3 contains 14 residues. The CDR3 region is CASSLPGGGETQYF. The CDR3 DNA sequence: TGTGCTAGCAGCTTACCAGGGGGGGGTGAGACCCAGTACTTC. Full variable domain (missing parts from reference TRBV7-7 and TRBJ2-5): GAGVSQSPRYKVTKRGQDVTLRCDPISSHATLYWYQQALGQGPEFLTYFNYEAQPDKSGLPSDRFSAERPEGSISTLTIQRTEQRDSAMYRCASSLPGGGETQYFGPGTRLLVL.

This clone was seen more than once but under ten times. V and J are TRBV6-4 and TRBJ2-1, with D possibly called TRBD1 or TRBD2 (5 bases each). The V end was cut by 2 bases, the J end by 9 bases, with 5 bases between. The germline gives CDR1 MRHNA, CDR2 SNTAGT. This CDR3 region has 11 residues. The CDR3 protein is CASSDGGEQFF. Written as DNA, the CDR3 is TGTGCCAGCAGTGACGGGGGTGAGCAGTTCTTC.

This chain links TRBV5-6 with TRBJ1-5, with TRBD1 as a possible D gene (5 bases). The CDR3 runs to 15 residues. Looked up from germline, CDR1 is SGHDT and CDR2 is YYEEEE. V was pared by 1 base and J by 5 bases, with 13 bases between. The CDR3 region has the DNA TGTGCCAGCAGCTTGCGAAGACAGCGTTATCAGCCCCAGCATTTT. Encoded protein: CASSLRRQRYQPQHF.

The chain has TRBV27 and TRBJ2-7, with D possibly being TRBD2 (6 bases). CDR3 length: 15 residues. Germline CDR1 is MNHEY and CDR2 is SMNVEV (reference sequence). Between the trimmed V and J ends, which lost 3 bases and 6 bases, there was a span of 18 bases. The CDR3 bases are TGTGCCAGCAGTTTTGCTAGCGTGCAGTTCGCCGAGCAGTACTTC. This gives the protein CASSFASVQFAEQYF.

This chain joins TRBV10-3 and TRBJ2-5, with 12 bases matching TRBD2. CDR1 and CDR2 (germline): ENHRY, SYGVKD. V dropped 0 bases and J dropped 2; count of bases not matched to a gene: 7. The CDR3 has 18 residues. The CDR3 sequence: CAISESTSGRNLQETQYF. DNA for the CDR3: TGTGCCATCAGTGAGTCAACTAGCGGGAGGAACCTACAAGAGACCCAGTACTTC.

CDR3 region: CAWSKGLGNEKLFF. Written as DNA, the CDR3 is TGTGCCTGGAGTAAGGGACTCGGAAATGAAAAACTGTTTTTT. V is TRBV30 and J is TRBJ1-4, with a weak D call TRBD1 (5 bases). Trimming removed 2 bases at V and 5 bases at J, with 12 bases between. Germline lookup yields CDR1 GTSNPN and CDR2 SVGIG (reference sequence). The CDR3 covers 14 residues.

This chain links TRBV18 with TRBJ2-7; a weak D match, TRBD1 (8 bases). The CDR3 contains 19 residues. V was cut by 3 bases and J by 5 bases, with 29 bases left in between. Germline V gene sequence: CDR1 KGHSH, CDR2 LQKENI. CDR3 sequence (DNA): TGTGCCAGCTCACCTCGTTTCGGACAGGGCGGTGGACGGGAGGACGAGCAGTACTTC. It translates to CASSPRFGQGGGREDEQYF.

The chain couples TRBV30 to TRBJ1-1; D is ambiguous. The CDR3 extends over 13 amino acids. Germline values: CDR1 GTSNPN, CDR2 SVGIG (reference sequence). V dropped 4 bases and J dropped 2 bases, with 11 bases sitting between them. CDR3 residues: CAWIVVVNTEAFF. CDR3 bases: TGTGCCTGGATTGTGGTAGTCAACACTGAAGCTTTCTTT.

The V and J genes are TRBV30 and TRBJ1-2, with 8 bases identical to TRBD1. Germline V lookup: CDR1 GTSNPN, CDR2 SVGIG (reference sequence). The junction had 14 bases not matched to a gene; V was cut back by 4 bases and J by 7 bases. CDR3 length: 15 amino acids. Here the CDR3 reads CAWTPPQTGDGGYTF. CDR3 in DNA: TGTGCCTGGACTCCCCCCCAGACAGGGGACGGTGGCTACACCTTC.

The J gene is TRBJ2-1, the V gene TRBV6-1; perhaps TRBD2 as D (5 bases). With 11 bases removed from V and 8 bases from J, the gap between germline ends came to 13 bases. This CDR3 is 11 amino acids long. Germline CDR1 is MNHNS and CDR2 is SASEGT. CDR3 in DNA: TGTGCCCGGGAAGCGGAGCATGAGCAGTTCTTC. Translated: CAREAEHEQFF.

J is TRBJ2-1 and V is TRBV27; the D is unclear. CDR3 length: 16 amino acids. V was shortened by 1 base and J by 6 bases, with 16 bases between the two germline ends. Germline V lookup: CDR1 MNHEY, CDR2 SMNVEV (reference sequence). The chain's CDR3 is CASSLYQRSSLNEQFF. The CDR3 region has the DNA TGTGCCAGCAGTTTATATCAAAGGTCGTCCCTCAATGAGCAGTTCTTC.

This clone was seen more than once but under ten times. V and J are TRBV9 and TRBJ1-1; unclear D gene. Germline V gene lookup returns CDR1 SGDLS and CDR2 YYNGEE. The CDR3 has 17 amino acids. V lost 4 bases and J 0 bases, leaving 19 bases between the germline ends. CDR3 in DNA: TGTGCCAGCAGCCCCCCCTCTGGGTCATTCATGAACACTGAAGCTTTCTTT. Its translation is CASSPPSGSFMNTEAFF.

The CDR3 reads CASSPSGDSHMGMNTEAFF. In nucleotides, the CDR3 is TGTGCCAGCAGCCCTTCGGGGGACAGCCATATGGGGATGAACACTGAAGCTTTCTTT. J is TRBJ1-1 and V is TRBV28, with TRBD1 matching 7 bases. J was trimmed by 0 bases and V by 6 bases; bases with no gene match: 19. The CDR3 is made up of 19 amino acids. CDR1 and CDR2 (germline): MDHEN, SYDVKM.

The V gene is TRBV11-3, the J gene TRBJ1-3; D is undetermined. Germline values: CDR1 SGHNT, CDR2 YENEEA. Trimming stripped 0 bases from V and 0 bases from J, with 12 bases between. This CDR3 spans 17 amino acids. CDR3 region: CASSLDRAGSSGNTIYF. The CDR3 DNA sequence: TGTGCCAGCAGCTTAGATCGGGCAGGATCCTCTGGAAACACCATATATTTT.

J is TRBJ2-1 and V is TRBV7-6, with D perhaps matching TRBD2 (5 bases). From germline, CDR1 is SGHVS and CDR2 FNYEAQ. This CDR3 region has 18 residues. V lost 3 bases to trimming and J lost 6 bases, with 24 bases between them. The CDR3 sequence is CASSFKRRRSVHFNEQFF. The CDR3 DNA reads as TGTGCCAGCAGCTTTAAACGGAGGCGGAGCGTGCATTTCAATGAGCAGTTCTTC.

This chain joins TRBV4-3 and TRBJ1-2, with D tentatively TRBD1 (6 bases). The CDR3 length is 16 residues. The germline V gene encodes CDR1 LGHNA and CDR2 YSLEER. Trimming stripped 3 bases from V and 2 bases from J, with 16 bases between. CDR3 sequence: CASSQEPGGQNYGYTF. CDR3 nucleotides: TGCGCCAGCAGCCAGGAGCCCGGGGGGCAAAACTATGGCTACACCTTC.

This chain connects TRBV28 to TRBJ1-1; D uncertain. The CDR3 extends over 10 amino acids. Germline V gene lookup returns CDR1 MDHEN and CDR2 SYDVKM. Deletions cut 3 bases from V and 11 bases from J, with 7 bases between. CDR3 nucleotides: TGTGCCAGCAGTTTTAGACGGGCTTTCTTT. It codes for CASSFRRAFF.